A single sample is the source of the 5 T cell receptor beta chains below, sequenced in a study of T cell responses to AZD1222 COVID-19 vaccine (dated by TCRdb to about 2021). The time point label here, explained by the study, means: about 28 days (+/-7) after the second vaccine dose. What the treatment or condition label conveys for this sample: meningococcal conjugate vaccine given as trial control. Library generation was performed with the immunoSEQ multiplex PCR assay. Held by TCRdb, this immuneACCESS table contains in-frame sequences only and omits some clones. Under half of the omission traces to an unresolved V gene where checked; the cause of the rest is unknown. A total of 95,000 to 110,000 clones appear in this sample, approximately 89% of them only once. The ten biggest clones cover around 3.3% of the sample. Sample: peripheral blood, taken 28 days after the second dose of the MenACWY control vaccine. These receptors originate from an adult who received the MenACWY meningococcal vaccine as a control.

This chain joins TRBV12-3 or TRBV12-4 and TRBJ2-5; 10 bases align to TRBD1. CDR3 length equals 13 residues. Trimming took 0 bases from V and 9 from J; bases not matched to a gene: 1. CDR3 in amino acids: CASSLAGQGAQYF. In DNA form, the CDR3 reads TGTGCCAGCAGTTTAGCAGGACAGGGGGCCCAGTACTTC.

This sequence joins TRBV5-1 and TRBJ2-7; TRBD1 matches at 8 bases. The ends lost 0 bases at V and 4 bases at J; junction bases unmatched: 6. Germline-derived CDR1 and CDR2 are SGHRS and YFSETQ. The CDR3 extends over 15 amino acids. Here the CDR3 reads CASSLEGRGRYEQYF. Written as DNA, the CDR3 is TGCGCCAGCAGCTTGGAGGGCAGGGGGCGATACGAGCAGTACTTC.

The rearrangement uses TRBV4-1 and TRBJ1-2; D ambiguous. This CDR3 comprises 12 residues. Trimming shortened V by 7 bases and J by 0 bases, and 6 bases separated the two germline ends. Germline V gene data show CDR1 as MGHRA and CDR2 as YSYEKL. CDR3 nucleotide sequence: TGCGCCAGCAAAGGACCTAACTATGGCTACACCTTC. Its translation: CASKGPNYGYTF.

The J gene is TRBJ1-1, the V gene TRBV27; D gene unclear. Germline V CDR1 and CDR2: MNHEY, SMNVEV (reference sequence). With 3 bases removed from V and 4 bases from J, the gap between germline ends came to 12 bases. This CDR3 contains 14 residues. The CDR3 nucleotides read TGTGCCAGCAGTTTGCCCAACAGAATCACTGAAGCTTTCTTT. This translates into CASSLPNRITEAFF.

The J gene is TRBJ1-4, the V gene TRBV6-1; D ambiguous. The germline CDR1 and CDR2 sequences are MNHNS and SASEGT. The CDR3 has 17 residues. V lost 0 bases and J 6 bases, leaving 17 bases between the germline ends. This chain's CDR3 is CASSEARLGRRYEKLFF. The CDR3, as DNA: TGTGCCAGCAGTGAAGCGAGGTTGGGGAGGAGGTATGAAAAACTGTTTTTT.